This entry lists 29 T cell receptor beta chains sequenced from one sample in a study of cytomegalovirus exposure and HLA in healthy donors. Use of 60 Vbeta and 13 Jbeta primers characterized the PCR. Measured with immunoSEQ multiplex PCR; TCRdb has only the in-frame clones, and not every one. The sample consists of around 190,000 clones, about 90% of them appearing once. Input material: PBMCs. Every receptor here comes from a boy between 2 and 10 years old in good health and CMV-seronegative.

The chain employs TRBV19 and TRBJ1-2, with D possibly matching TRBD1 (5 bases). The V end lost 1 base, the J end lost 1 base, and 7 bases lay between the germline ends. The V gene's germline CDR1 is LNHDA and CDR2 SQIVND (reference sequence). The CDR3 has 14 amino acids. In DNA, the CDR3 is TGTGCCAGTAGTATAGGGGGCGGTAACTATGGCTACACCTTC. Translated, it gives CASSIGGGNYGYTF.

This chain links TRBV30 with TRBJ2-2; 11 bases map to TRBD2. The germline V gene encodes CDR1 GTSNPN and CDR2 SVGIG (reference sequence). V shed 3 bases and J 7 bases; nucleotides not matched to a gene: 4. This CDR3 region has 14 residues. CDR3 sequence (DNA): TGTGCCTGGAGCGCGCTAGCGGGAGGCGGGGAGCTGTTTTTT. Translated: CAWSALAGGGELFF.

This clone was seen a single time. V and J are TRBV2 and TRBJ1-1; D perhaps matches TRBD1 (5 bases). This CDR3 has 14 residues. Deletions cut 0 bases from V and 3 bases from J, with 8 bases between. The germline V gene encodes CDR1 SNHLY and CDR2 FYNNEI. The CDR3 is CASSEAQGYTEAFF. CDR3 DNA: TGTGCCAGCAGTGAAGCTCAGGGATACACTGAAGCTTTCTTT. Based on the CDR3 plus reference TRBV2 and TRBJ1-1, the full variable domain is EPEVTQTPSHQVTQMGQEVILRCVPISNHLYFYWYRQILGQKVEFLVSFYNNEISEKSEIFDDQFSVERPDGSNFTLKIRSTKLEDSAMYFCASSEAQGYTEAFFGQGTRLTVV.

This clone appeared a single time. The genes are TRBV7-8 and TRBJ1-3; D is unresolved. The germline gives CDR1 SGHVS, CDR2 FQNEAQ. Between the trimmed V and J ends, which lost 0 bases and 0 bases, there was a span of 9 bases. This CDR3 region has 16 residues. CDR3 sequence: CASSLALVTSGNTIYF. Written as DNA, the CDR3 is TGTGCCAGCAGCTTAGCGCTAGTAACCTCTGGAAACACCATATATTTT.

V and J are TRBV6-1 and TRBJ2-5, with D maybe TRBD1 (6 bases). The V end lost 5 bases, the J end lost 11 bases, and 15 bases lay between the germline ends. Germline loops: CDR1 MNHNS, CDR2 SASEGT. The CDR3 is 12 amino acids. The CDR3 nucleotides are TGTGCCAGCAGTTTGGGGGCACAGGAGCAGTACTTC. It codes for CASSLGAQEQYF.

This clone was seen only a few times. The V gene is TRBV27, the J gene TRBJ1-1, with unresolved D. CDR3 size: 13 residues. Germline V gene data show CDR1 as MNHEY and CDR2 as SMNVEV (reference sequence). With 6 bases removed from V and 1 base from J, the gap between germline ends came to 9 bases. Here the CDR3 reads CASRSVPNTEAFF. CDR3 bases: TGTGCCAGCAGGTCGGTCCCGAACACTGAAGCTTTCTTT.

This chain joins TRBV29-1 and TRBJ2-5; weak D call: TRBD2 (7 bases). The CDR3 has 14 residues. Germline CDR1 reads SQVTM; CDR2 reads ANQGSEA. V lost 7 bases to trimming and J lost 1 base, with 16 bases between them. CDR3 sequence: CSATAGALQETQYF. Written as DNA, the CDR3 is TGCAGCGCTACGGCGGGGGCCCTCCAAGAGACCCAGTACTTC.

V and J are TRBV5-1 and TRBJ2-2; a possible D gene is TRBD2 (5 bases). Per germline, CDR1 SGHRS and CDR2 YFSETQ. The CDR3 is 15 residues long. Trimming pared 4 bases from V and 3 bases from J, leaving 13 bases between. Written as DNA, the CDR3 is TGCGCCAGCAGCCTAACTACTAGATACACCGGGGAGCTGTTTTTT. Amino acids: CASSLTTRYTGELFF. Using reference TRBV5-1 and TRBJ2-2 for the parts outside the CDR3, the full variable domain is KAGVTQTPRYLIKTRGQQVTLSCSPISGHRSVSWYQQTPGQGLQFLFEYFSETQRNKGNFPGRFSGRQFSNSRSEMNVSTLELGDSALYLCASSLTTRYTGELFFGEGSRLTVL.

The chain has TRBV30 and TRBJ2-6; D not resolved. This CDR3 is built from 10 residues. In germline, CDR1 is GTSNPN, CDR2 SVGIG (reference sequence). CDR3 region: CAGGANVLTF. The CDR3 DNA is TGTGCGGGCGGGGCCAACGTCCTGACTTTC. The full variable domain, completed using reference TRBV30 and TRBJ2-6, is SQTIHQWPATLVQPVGSPLSLECTVEGTSNPNLYWYRQAAGRGLQLLFYSVGIGQISSEVPQNLSASRPQDRQFILSSKKLLLSDSGFYLCAGGANVLTFGAGSRLTVL.

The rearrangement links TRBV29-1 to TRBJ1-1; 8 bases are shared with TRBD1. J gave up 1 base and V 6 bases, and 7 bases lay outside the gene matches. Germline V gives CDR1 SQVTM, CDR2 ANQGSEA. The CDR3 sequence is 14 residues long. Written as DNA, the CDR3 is TGCAGCGTCATAGGTGACAGGGGGAACACTGAAGCTTTCTTT. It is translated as CSVIGDRGNTEAFF.

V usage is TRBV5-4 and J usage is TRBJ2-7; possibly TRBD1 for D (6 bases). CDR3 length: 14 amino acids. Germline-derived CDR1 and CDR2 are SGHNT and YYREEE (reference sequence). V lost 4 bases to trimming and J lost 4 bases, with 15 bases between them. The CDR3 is CASSLGHSPYEQYF. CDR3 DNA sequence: TGTGCCAGCAGCCTGGGACATTCTCCTTACGAGCAGTACTTC.

CDR3 residues: CASSLALTGIGTDTQYF. CDR3 bases: TGTGCCAGCAGCTTAGCCCTAACAGGGATCGGCACAGATACGCAGTATTTT. The chain is built from TRBV7-9 and TRBJ2-3; maybe TRBD1 (6 bases). Germline CDR1 reads SEHNR; CDR2 reads FQNEAQ (reference sequence). V dropped 0 bases and J dropped 1 base, with 14 bases sitting between them. This CDR3 spans 17 amino acids.

This chain's CDR3 is CATSQRGGLGNEQFF. For the CDR3, the DNA is TGTGCCACCAGCCAGCGGGGGGGGCTAGGGAATGAGCAGTTCTTC. V gene TRBV15 combines with J gene TRBJ2-1; 10 bases map to TRBD2. CDR1 is LNHNV and CDR2 is YYDKDF in the germline V gene (reference sequence). The trim removed 5 bases at V and 7 bases at J, leaving 8 bases unmatched. The CDR3 runs 15 residues.

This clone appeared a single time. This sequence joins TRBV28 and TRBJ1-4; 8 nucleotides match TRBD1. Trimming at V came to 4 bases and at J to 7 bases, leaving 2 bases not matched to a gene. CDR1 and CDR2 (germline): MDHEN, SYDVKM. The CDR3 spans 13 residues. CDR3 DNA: TGTGCCAGCAGTTCCGGGACAGGTGAAAAACTGTTTTTT. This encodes CASSSGTGEKLFF.

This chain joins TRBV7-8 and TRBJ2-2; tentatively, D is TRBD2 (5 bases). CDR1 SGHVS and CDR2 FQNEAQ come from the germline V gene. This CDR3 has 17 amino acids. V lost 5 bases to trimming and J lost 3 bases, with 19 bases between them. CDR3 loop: CASSPFFVGEYTGELFF. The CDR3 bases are TGTGCCAGCAGCCCCTTTTTCGTGGGAGAGTACACCGGGGAGCTGTTTTTT.

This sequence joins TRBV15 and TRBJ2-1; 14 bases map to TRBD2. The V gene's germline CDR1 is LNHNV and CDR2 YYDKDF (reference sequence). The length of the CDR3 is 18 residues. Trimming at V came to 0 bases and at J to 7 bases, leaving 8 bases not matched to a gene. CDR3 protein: CATSRDWTSGGRENEQFF. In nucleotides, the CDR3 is TGTGCCACCAGCAGAGATTGGACTAGCGGGGGGCGCGAGAATGAGCAGTTCTTC.

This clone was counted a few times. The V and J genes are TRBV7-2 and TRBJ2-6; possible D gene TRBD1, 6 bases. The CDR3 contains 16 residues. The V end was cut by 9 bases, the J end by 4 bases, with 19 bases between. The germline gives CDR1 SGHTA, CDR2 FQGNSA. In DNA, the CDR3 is TGTGCCAGGAAGAATACAGGGCATCCAGGGGCCAACGTCCTGACTTTC. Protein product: CARKNTGHPGANVLTF.

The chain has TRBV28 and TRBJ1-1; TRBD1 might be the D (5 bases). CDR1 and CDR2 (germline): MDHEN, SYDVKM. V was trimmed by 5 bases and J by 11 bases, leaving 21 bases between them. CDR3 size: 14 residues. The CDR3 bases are TGTGCCAGCAGTGACCAACCCGGGGGTATTTGGGCTTTCTTT. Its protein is CASSDQPGGIWAFF.

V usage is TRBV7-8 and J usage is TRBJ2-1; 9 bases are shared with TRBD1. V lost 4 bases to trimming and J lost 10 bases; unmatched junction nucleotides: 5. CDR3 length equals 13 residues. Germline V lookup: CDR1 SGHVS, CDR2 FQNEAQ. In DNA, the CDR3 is TGTGCCAGCAGCTCCGGGACAGGGTGGGAGCAGTTCTTC. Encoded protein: CASSSGTGWEQFF. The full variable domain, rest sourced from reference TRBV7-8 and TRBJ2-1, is GAGVSQSPRYKVAKRGQDVALRCDPISGHVSLFWYQQALGQGPEFLTYFQNEAQLDKSGLPSDRFFAERPEGSVSTLKIQRTQQEDSAVYLCASSSGTGWEQFFGPGTRLTVL.

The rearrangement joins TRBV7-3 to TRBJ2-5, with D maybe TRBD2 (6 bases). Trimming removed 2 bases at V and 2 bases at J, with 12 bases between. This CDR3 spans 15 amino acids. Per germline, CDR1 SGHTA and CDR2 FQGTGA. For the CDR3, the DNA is TGTGCCAGCAGCTTAGGACACCGGGAGCAAGAGACCCAGTACTTC. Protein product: CASSLGHREQETQYF.

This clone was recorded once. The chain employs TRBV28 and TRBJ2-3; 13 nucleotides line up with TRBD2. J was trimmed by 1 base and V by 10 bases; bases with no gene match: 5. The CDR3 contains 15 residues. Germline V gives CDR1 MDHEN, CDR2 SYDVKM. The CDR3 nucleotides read TGTGCCACCCTGGGGACTAGCGGGGGCACAGATACGCAGTATTTT. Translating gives CATLGTSGGTDTQYF.

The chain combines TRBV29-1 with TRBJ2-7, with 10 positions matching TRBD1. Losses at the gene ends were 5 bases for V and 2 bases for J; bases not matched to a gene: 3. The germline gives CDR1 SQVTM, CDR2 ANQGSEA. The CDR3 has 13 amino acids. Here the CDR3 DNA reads TGCAGCGTTTTGACAGGGGGCGCCTACGAGCAGTACTTC. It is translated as CSVLTGGAYEQYF.

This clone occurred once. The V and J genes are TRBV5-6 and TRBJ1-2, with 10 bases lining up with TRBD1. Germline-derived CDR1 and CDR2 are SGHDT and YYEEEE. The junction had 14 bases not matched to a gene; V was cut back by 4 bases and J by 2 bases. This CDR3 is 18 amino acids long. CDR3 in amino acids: CASSPDTLVTGGNYGYTF. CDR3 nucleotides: TGTGCCAGCAGCCCAGATACGCTCGTGACAGGGGGCAACTATGGCTACACCTTC.

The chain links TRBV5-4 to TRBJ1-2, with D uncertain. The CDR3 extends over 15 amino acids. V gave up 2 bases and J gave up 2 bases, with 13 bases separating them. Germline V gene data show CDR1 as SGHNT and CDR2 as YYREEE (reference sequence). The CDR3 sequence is CASSLVTEKNYGYTF. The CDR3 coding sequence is TGTGCCAGCAGCTTAGTAACAGAGAAGAACTATGGCTACACCTTC. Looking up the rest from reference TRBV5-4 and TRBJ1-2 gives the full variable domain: ETGVTQSPTHLIKTRGQQVTLRCSSQSGHNTVSWYQQALGQGPQFIFQYYREEENGRGNFPPRFSGLQFPNYSSELNVNALELDDSALYLCASSLVTEKNYGYTFGSGTRLTVV.

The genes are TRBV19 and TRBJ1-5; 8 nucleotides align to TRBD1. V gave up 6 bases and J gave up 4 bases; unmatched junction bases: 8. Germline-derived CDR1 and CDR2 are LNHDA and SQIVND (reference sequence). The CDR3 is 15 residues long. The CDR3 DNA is TGTGCCAGTAGGAAAGGACAGGGACCAAATCAGCCCCAGCATTTT. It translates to CASRKGQGPNQPQHF.

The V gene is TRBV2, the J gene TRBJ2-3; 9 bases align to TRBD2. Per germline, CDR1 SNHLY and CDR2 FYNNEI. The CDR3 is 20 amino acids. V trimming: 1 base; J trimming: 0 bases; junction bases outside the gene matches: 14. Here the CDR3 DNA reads TGTGCCAGCAGTGAAGGGTCTAGCGGGATGGGGTGGGGGAGCACAGATACGCAGTATTTT. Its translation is CASSEGSSGMGWGSTDTQYF.

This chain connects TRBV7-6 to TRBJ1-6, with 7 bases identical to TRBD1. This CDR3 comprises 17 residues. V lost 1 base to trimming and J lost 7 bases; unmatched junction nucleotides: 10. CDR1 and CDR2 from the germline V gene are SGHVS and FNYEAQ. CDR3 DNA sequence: TGTGCCAGCAGCTTAGAGGCCCCAACGACAGGGAATTCACCCCTCCACTTT. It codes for CASSLEAPTTGNSPLHF.

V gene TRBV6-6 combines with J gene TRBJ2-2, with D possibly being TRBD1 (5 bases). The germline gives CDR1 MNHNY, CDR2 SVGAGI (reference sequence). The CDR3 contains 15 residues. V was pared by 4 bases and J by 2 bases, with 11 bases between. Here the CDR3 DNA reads TGTGCCAGCAGTTCAGAGACAGATAACACCGGGGAGCTGTTTTTT. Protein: CASSSETDNTGELFF.

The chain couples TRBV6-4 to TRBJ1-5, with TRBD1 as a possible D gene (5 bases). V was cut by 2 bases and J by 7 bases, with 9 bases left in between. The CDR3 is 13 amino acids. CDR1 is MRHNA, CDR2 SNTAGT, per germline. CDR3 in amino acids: CASSDQGGQPQHF. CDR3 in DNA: TGTGCCAGCAGTGACCAGGGTGGGCAGCCCCAGCATTTT.